Reported below is one TCR beta chain. Its target is unknown. This sample was included in a study of shared clonotypes between healthy human individuals. Regarding the study as a whole: Naive CD4 clonotypes were shared across a handful of donors at around 5.4%. Donor scarcity curtailed the genetic and exposure-history diversity represented herein. Tissues were not sampled, only blood, and their repertoires likely differ.

Per the germline V gene, CDR1 is SGHRS and CDR2 is YFSETQ. V shed 0 bases and J shed 2 bases, with 14 bases lying between them. The CDR3 loop spans 17 amino acids. Data came from immunoSEQ multiplex PCR; TCRdb stores just in-frame clones and leaves some out. The profile covers some 1.4 million clones, with roughly 97% appearing a single time and roughly 1.2% taken by the ten largest. Participating donors were healthy, HIV-negative adults free of recent acute infections or vaccinations. The sample comprised naive CD4+ T cells sorted from blood. As to subset: CD45RA+ positively selected. The TCR was taken from a man aged 30 to 39 in good health. The rearrangement joins TRBV5-1 to TRBJ1-4; D gene uncertain. This CDR3 reads CASSLGLFRDTNEKLFF. For the CDR3, the DNA is TGCGCCAGCAGCTTGGGGTTGTTCCGGGATACTAATGAAAAACTGTTTTTT.